What follows are 10 T cell receptor beta chains derived from one specimen sequenced in a study of T cells in Graves' hyperthyroidism and ophthalmopathy. The CDR3 regions of TCR beta were amplified from RNA transcripts. The HTBI primer set drove a first-round RT-PCR of the TCR CDR3. Using its own MiXCR run on the multiplex PCR reads, TCRdb lists one record per CDR3 protein. The sample gives around 400,000 distinct CDR3 sequences, about 16% of which show up once; roughly 19% is in the top ten. The sequencing input was blood. These TCRs come from a woman aged 60 to 75 with Graves' ophthalmopathy.

This clonotype was seen more than once but under ten times. The V gene is TRBV20-1, the J gene TRBJ2-3; the match to TRBD2 covers 7 bases. Looked up from germline, CDR1 is DFQATT and CDR2 is SNEGSKA (reference sequence). The CDR3 sequence is 13 residues long. CDR3 DNA sequence: TGCAGGCCTAGCGGACCTAGCACAGATACGCAGTATTTT. Translation: CRPSGPSTDTQYF.

The V gene is TRBV4-1, the J gene TRBJ2-5, with D possibly matching TRBD1 (5 bases). The CDR3 is 16 amino acids. V shed 0 bases and J shed 2 bases, with 13 bases lying between them. Germline assignment: CDR1 MGHRA and CDR2 YSYEKL. In nucleotides, the CDR3 is TGCGCCAGCAGCCAAGAATTAGCAGGGTTGCAAGAGACCCAGTACTTC. Its translation: CASSQELAGLQETQYF.

This clonotype was counted at least ten times. Written as DNA, the CDR3 is TGCAGTGCTAAGGGGGCCACAGGGGAGTTGTACAATGAGCAGTTCTTC. This gives the protein CSAKGATGELYNEQFF. The chain carries TRBV20-1 and TRBJ2-1; 7 nucleotides agree with TRBD1. This CDR3 comprises 16 residues. Germline lookup yields CDR1 DFQATT and CDR2 SNEGSKA (reference sequence). V shed 4 bases and J 4 bases; nucleotides not matched to a gene: 13.

This clonotype appeared many times. The chain links TRBV10-1 to TRBJ2-3; 8 positions agree with TRBD2. V was clipped by 0 bases and J by 4 bases; unmatched bases: 3. The CDR3 totals 15 residues. The germline gives CDR1 WNHNN, CDR2 SYGVQD (reference sequence). The CDR3 reads CASSESPGGSDTQYF. In DNA, the CDR3 is TGCGCCAGCAGTGAGTCCCCGGGGGGGTCAGATACGCAGTATTTT.

This clonotype came up many times. The chain employs TRBV5-1 and TRBJ2-3; TRBD2 matches 10 bases. Looked up from germline, CDR1 is SGHRS and CDR2 is YFSETQ. Trimming took 2 bases from V and 10 from J; bases not matched to a gene: 10. The CDR3 is 15 residues long. The CDR3 loop reads CASSFLAGGPESQYF. The CDR3 coding sequence is TGCGCCAGCAGCTTTTTAGCGGGAGGCCCGGAGTCGCAGTATTTT.

This clonotype has at least ten counts. The chain couples TRBV2 to TRBJ2-5; 16 bases agree with TRBD2. J lost 2 bases, V lost 6 bases, and 3 bases had no gene match. CDR1 and CDR2 from the germline V gene are SNHLY and FYNNEI. The CDR3 spans 16 residues. This CDR3 is CASRLGLAGGQETQYF. CDR3 nucleotides: TGTGCCAGCAGACTGGGACTAGCGGGAGGGCAAGAGACCCAGTACTTC. The entire variable domain, with the rest obtained from reference TRBV2 and TRBJ2-5, is as follows: EPEVTQTPSHQVTQMGQEVILRCVPISNHLYFYWYRQILGQKVEFLVSFYNNEISEKSEIFDDQFSVERPDGSNFTLKIRSTKLEDSAMYFCASRLGLAGGQETQYFGPGTRLLVL.

This clonotype was observed many times. The genes are TRBV6-2 or TRBV6-3 and TRBJ2-7; D is unresolved. The CDR3 consists of 16 residues. The germline CDR1 and CDR2 sequences are MNHEY and SVGEGT. The ends were cut back, 0 bases at V and 3 bases at J, with 15 bases in the middle. The CDR3 nucleotides read TGTGCCAGCAGTTACTCCCGGATCGCTGGCTACTACGAGCAGTACTTC. Protein sequence: CASSYSRIAGYYEQYF.

The sample holds many counts of this clonotype. The chain combines TRBV28 with TRBJ2-1; D is uncertain. Per the germline V gene, CDR1 is MDHEN and CDR2 is SYDVKM. CDR3 length: 13 amino acids. Deletions cut 3 bases from V and 4 bases from J, with 7 bases between. CDR3 sequence: CASSLDQYNEQFF. The CDR3 nucleotides read TGTGCCAGCAGTTTGGACCAATACAATGAGCAGTTCTTC.

V is TRBV19 and J is TRBJ2-3, with TRBD2 as a possible D gene (5 bases). Trimming cost V 4 bases and J 6 bases, with 5 bases left between them. Per the germline V gene, CDR1 is LNHDA and CDR2 is SQIVND (reference sequence). The CDR3 has 11 amino acids. The CDR3 sequence: CASSTGDTQYF. CDR3 nucleotides: TGTGCCAGTAGTACGGGGGATACGCAGTATTTT.

This clonotype has ten or more counts. The chain couples TRBV24-1 to TRBJ1-2; 12 bases map to TRBD1. V shed 4 bases, J shed 3 bases, and the junction held 11 bases outside the gene matches. The CDR3 length is 18 residues. The germline gives CDR1 KGHDR, CDR2 SFDVKD. CDR3 in DNA: TGTGCCACCAGTGACCGATCTGGGGACAGGGGGCATGACTATGGCTACACCTTC. It specifies CATSDRSGDRGHDYGYTF.